One and the same sample provided the 14 T cell receptor beta chains below, sequenced in a study of T cells in Graves' hyperthyroidism and ophthalmopathy. Amplified TCR beta CDR3 regions came from RNA transcripts. First-round RT-PCR of the TCR CDR3 relied on the HTBI primer set. TCRdb reanalysed the multiplex PCR reads using MiXCR and keeps one entry per CDR3 protein. The table includes around 580,000 distinct CDR3 sequences, about half detected once. The sample comprised peripheral blood or thyroid tissue (not recorded which). The receptors derive from a woman aged 18-29 years with Graves' hyperthyroidism.

Comment on this clonotype: A much larger clone is a single base away; this may be a read error. The chain recombines TRBV24-1 with TRBJ2-7; D gene uncertain. This CDR3 region has 11 residues. Germline assignment: CDR1 KGHDR and CDR2 SFDVKD. V was shortened by 5 bases and J by 4 bases, with 5 bases between the two germline ends. The CDR3 region is CATSGAYEQYF. The CDR3 DNA is TGTGCCACCAGTGGCGCATACGAGCAGTACTTC.

The genes are TRBV2 and TRBJ2-5; perhaps TRBD1 as D (7 bases). The CDR3 has 16 residues. Trimming removed 3 bases from V and 8 bases from J, with 22 bases in between. The germline CDR1 and CDR2 sequences are SNHLY and FYNNEI. The CDR3 DNA sequence: TGTGCCAGCAGTGATGGGAGGCCGACAGGGAGGAATACCCAGTACTTC. Amino acids: CASSDGRPTGRNTQYF.

As to this clonotype: Lacking the conserved final phenylalanine or tryptophan, this CDR3 likely reflects a read error. The limits of the CDR3 on the DNA are not certain, so only TCRdb's listed CDR3 is given. The rearrangement joins TRBV29-1 to TRBJ1-1. Germline values: CDR1 SQVTM, CDR2 ANQGSEA. The CDR3 totals 8 residues, both ends included. Here the CDR3 reads CSVEGRAS.

This clonotype was observed at least ten times. This rearrangement joins TRBV7-9 to TRBJ1-1; D unresolved. The CDR3 is made up of 13 amino acids. V lost 5 bases, J lost 2 bases, and 9 bases lay in between. Germline lookup yields CDR1 SEHNR and CDR2 FQNEAQ (reference sequence). The CDR3 sequence is CASSPSSNTEAFF. CDR3 nucleotides: TGTGCCAGCAGCCCCTCCAGTAACACTGAAGCTTTCTTT.

The rearrangement links TRBV27 to TRBJ1-1; tentative D call: TRBD1 (6 bases). V was clipped by 8 bases and J by 4 bases, with 11 bases between them. From germline, CDR1 is MNHEY and CDR2 SMNVEV (reference sequence). The CDR3 is made up of 12 amino acids. CDR3: CASARGATEAFF. CDR3 nucleotide sequence: TGTGCCAGCGCTAGGGGGGCCACTGAAGCTTTCTTT.

This clonotype came up a few times. The rearrangement uses TRBV2 and TRBJ2-7; TRBD2 matches 9 bases. With 3 bases clipped from V and 6 bases from J, the junction kept 9 bases outside the gene matches. The CDR3 contains 15 residues. CDR1 is SNHLY, CDR2 FYNNEI, per germline. The CDR3 nucleotides read TGTGCCAGCAGTGACGCTGGTTGGCGGGGGGGCGAGCAGTACTTC. Translating gives CASSDAGWRGGEQYF.

This clonotype was seen repeatedly, ten times or more. The chain employs TRBV6-5 and TRBJ1-1; possible D gene TRBD1, 6 bases. Germline CDR1 is MNHEY and CDR2 is SVGAGI. Between the trimmed V and J ends, which lost 4 bases and 1 base, there was a span of 10 bases. The CDR3 runs 14 residues. Here the CDR3 DNA reads TGTGCCAGCAGTTCAGGGGCGAAGAACACTGAAGCTTTCTTT. This sequence encodes CASSSGAKNTEAFF.

About this clonotype: It may be a read error: a sequence one base away is much more abundant. This rearrangement joins TRBV7-6 to TRBJ2-6; D might be TRBD1 (6 bases). Germline CDR1 and CDR2: SGHVS and FNYEAQ. Trimming took off 5 bases at V and 1 base at J, with 12 bases between the two ends. The CDR3 totals 16 residues. The CDR3 sequence is CASSAEQGSGANVLTF. CDR3 DNA sequence: TGTGCCAGCAGCGCCGAACAGGGATCTGGGGCCAACGTCCTGACTTTC.

This clonotype was recorded a few times. The chain uses TRBV20-1 and TRBJ2-3; the D gene is possibly TRBD2 (5 bases). Germline V lookup: CDR1 DFQATT, CDR2 SNEGSKA (reference sequence). CDR3 length equals 11 residues. V dropped 6 bases and J dropped 4 bases, with 8 bases sitting between them. CDR3 sequence reads: CSAQRADTQYF. The CDR3, as DNA: TGCAGTGCCCAGAGGGCAGATACGCAGTATTTT.

The chain is built from TRBV19 and TRBJ2-5; D might be TRBD1 or TRBD2, each matching 6 bases. The end of the DNA aligns better with TRBJ2-1, so the J call may be wrong. The length of the CDR3 is 14 residues. The germline V gene has CDR1 LNHDA and CDR2 SQIVND (reference sequence). CDR3 sequence reads: CASLRTRGGNEQFF. The CDR3 DNA is TGTGCCAGCCTTAGGACCAGGGGAGGCAATGAGCAGTTCTTC.

The CDR3 here is CASSYSDMTNEKLFF. The CDR3 DNA follows: TGTGCCAGCAGTTATTCGGACATGACTAATGAAAAACTGTTTTTT. V gene TRBV6-6 combines with J gene TRBJ1-4; possibly TRBD1 for D (5 bases). The CDR3 extends over 15 amino acids. Germline V gene data show CDR1 as MNHNY and CDR2 as SVGAGI (reference sequence). The V and J ends lost 3 bases and 2 bases respectively, with 10 bases between them.

The V and J genes are TRBV2 and TRBJ2-7, with 9 bases lining up with TRBD2. Germline V gives CDR1 SNHLY, CDR2 FYNNEI. The CDR3 spans 16 residues. V dropped 7 bases and J dropped 7; count of bases not matched to a gene: 17. CDR3 protein: CASIGYSGSSYNEQYF. The CDR3 nucleotides are TGTGCCAGCATAGGGTATAGCGGGAGTTCCTACAATGAGCAGTACTTC.

This sequence joins TRBV14 and TRBJ2-5; 7 bases are a match to TRBD2. The V and J ends lost 4 bases and 4 bases, in that order; junction bases with no gene match: 9. CDR1 and CDR2 (germline): SGHDN, FVKESK. The CDR3 contains 15 residues. The CDR3 here is CASSPARVAGETQYF. The CDR3 DNA reads as TGTGCCAGCAGCCCAGCCAGGGTAGCGGGAGAGACCCAGTACTTC.

Regarding this clonotype: At one of its ends the junction is not consistent with the germline gene, which may arise from a read error. The chain carries TRBV24-1 and TRBJ1-5, with D maybe TRBD1 (5 bases). The CDR3 loop spans 16 amino acids. Germline V gene data show CDR1 as KGHDR and CDR2 as SFDVKD. Here the CDR3 reads CATSDSGLDYNEPQHF. CDR3 bases: TGTGCCACCAGTGACTCGGGACTAGATTACAATGAGCCCCAGCATTTT.